The rows below give T cell receptor beta chains drawn from one sample of a study of T cells after yellow fever vaccination. TCRdb processed the 5' RACE reads anew with MiXCR; each CDR3 protein has one entry. This repertoire shows 550,000 to 750,000 distinct CDR3 sequences, approximately 12% found once; its top ten account for over 12%. Sample: PBMCs, taken on the day of the yellow fever booster vaccination. Source of these receptors: a man aged 25 to 40 who received the YFV17D yellow fever vaccine. Each CDR3 is given with its conserved first and last residue. Fields, in order: V gene, D gene, J gene, clone size, CDR3 DNA, CDR3 protein. A D gene is named only where the DNA matches it firmly. Where a row states a size, it is once, few, many or the class of an expanded clone; other rows omit it.

V: TRBV7-6
D: -
J: TRBJ2-7
size: few
DNA: TGTGCCAGCAGCCCCAGGGTTACGAGCTACGAGCAGTACTTC
CDR3: CASSPRVTSYEQYF

V: TRBV24-1
D: TRBD1
J: TRBJ2-5
size: once
DNA: TGTGCCACCAGTGGACAGGGGTTGGCTGGAGAGACCCAGTACTTC
CDR3: CATSGQGLAGETQYF

V: TRBV5-1
D: -
J: TRBJ2-3
size: -
DNA: TGCGCCAGCGCGCTTATGGAGGACACAGATACGCAGTATTTT
CDR3: CASALMEDTDTQYF

V: TRBV7-2
D: TRBD2
J: TRBJ2-1
size: many
DNA: TGTGCCAGCAGCCCATGGACTAGCGGGACGGACAATGAGCAGTTCTTC
CDR3: CASSPWTSGTDNEQFF

V: TRBV29-1
D: TRBD1
J: TRBJ1-1
size: -
DNA: TGCAGCGGGACAGGTCCAGCTGAAGCTTTCTTT
CDR3: CSGTGPAEAFF

V: TRBV6-2/TRBV6-3
D: TRBD2
J: TRBJ2-2
size: -
DNA: TGTGCCAGCAGCCCCGGGACTAGCGGACTGAACACCGGGGAGCTGTTTTTT
CDR3: CASSPGTSGLNTGELFF

V: TRBV6-1
D: TRBD2
J: TRBJ2-7
size: -
DNA: TGTGCCAGCACCTCACGGGGGGGATCCTACGAGCAGTACTTC
CDR3: CASTSRGGSYEQYF

V: TRBV6-1
D: -
J: TRBJ2-7
size: few
DNA: TGTGCCAGCAGCCTGGAGGGATATAGTTCCTACGAGCAGTACTTC
CDR3: CASSLEGYSSYEQYF

V: TRBV10-3
D: -
J: TRBJ2-1
size: -
DNA: TGTGCCATCAGAGAGACGAATGAGCAGTTCTTC
CDR3: CAIRETNEQFF

V: TRBV20-1
D: TRBD2
J: TRBJ2-7
size: few
DNA: TGCAGTGCTAGAGTGTCTAGCGGGAGGGCCTACGAGCAGTACTTC
CDR3: CSARVSSGRAYEQYF

V: TRBV2
D: -
J: TRBJ2-2
size: few
DNA: TGTGCCAGCAGTGGACGCGGGGAGCTGTTTTTT
CDR3: CASSGRGELFF

V: TRBV7-2
D: TRBD1
J: TRBJ1-2
size: few
DNA: TGTGCCAGCAGCTTAGCGCCCGACAGGGTCTATGGCTACACCTTC
CDR3: CASSLAPDRVYGYTF

V: TRBV6-5
D: TRBD2
J: TRBJ2-5
size: -
DNA: TGTGCCAGCAGTTACGACAGCGGGAGGGCGTGGGAGACCCAGTACTTC
CDR3: CASSYDSGRAWETQYF

V: TRBV7-2
D: TRBD2
J: TRBJ2-7
size: -
DNA: TGTGCCAGCAGCTCCACTAGCGGGAGGGCCCAGCAGTACTTC
CDR3: CASSSTSGRAQQYF

V: TRBV20-1
D: -
J: TRBJ2-2
size: -
DNA: TGCAGTGCTAGAGATCTGAGGAGGGGGGCCACCGGGGAGCTGTTTTTT
CDR3: CSARDLRRGATGELFF

V: TRBV6-2/TRBV6-3
D: TRBD1
J: TRBJ1-5
size: few
DNA: TGTGCCAGCGAAGCCGGGACAGGGACTTATCAGCCCCAGCATTTT
CDR3: CASEAGTGTYQPQHF

V: TRBV5-1
D: TRBD2
J: TRBJ2-1
size: many
DNA: TGCGCCAGCAGCTTGGGGTTTAGCGGGAGTCTGGATGAGCAGTTCTTC
CDR3: CASSLGFSGSLDEQFF

V: TRBV7-8
D: -
J: TRBJ1-1
size: -
DNA: TGTGCCAGCAGCCCTCCGGACATACCCCTAACTGAAGCTTTCTTT
CDR3: CASSPPDIPLTEAFF

V: TRBV11-2
D: -
J: TRBJ2-3
size: few
DNA: TGTGCCAGCAGCCCCGCGGCGGGTTTACTAGTTGGTCGCACAGATACGCAGTATTTT
CDR3: CASSPAAGLLVGRTDTQYF

V: TRBV4-2
D: TRBD1
J: TRBJ2-5
size: -
DNA: TGTGCCAGCAGCCCCTTACAGGGGAGTGGGGAGACCCAGTACTTC
CDR3: CASSPLQGSGETQYF

V: TRBV6-5
D: TRBD1
J: TRBJ1-5
size: -
DNA: TGTGCCAGCAGTAACGACAGGGGTGGTCAGCCCCAGCATTTT
CDR3: CASSNDRGGQPQHF

V: TRBV7-2
D: TRBD2
J: TRBJ2-1
size: -
DNA: TGTGCCAGCAGCTTAGCCGGTAGCGGGAGTGAGTTCTTC
CDR3: CASSLAGSGSEFF

V: TRBV9
D: -
J: TRBJ2-5
size: few
DNA: TGTGCCAGCAGCTCTAGGGGACCCGCGGCAAGAGAGACCCAGTACTTC
CDR3: CASSSRGPAARETQYF

V: TRBV28
D: -
J: TRBJ1-5
size: -
DNA: TGTGCCAGCAGTTTATCAAATCGCCAGCCCCAGCATTTT
CDR3: CASSLSNRQPQHF

V: TRBV20-1
D: -
J: TRBJ2-5
size: -
DNA: TGCAGTGCTAGGGGACAGCGGGGGTCAGAGACCCAGTACTTC
CDR3: CSARGQRGSETQYF

V: TRBV28
D: TRBD1
J: TRBJ2-3
size: few
DNA: TGTGCCAGCAGTATCGACAGGGTCGGTACAGATACGCAGTATTTT
CDR3: CASSIDRVGTDTQYF

V: TRBV7-2
D: -
J: TRBJ2-1
size: few
DNA: TGTGCCAGCAGTTCACGGGTGGGTGAGCAGTTCTTC
CDR3: CASSSRVGEQFF

V: TRBV15
D: -
J: TRBJ2-2
size: -
DNA: TGTGCCACCAGCAGAAATACAGGGGAGGACACCGGGGAGCTGTTTTTT
CDR3: CATSRNTGEDTGELFF

V: TRBV15
D: -
J: TRBJ2-3
size: -
DNA: TGTGCCACCAGCAGAGATACGGGAGGCACAGATACGCAGTATTTT
CDR3: CATSRDTGGTDTQYF

V: TRBV10-3
D: TRBD2
J: TRBJ2-7
size: -
DNA: TGTGCCATCACCGGAGGGACTACCGGTTACGAGCAGTACTTC
CDR3: CAITGGTTGYEQYF

V: TRBV20-1
D: -
J: TRBJ2-4
size: -
DNA: TGCAGTGCTAGAGAGCCAGGGAGGGCCAAAAACATTCAGTACTTC
CDR3: CSAREPGRAKNIQYF

V: TRBV10-3
D: -
J: TRBJ2-3
size: few
DNA: TGTGCCATCAGTGAGTCGTTACTAGATGCAGATACGCAGTATTTT
CDR3: CAISESLLDADTQYF

V: TRBV11-2
D: TRBD1
J: TRBJ2-7
size: -
DNA: TGTGCCAGCAGCCCAACAGGGGGTGCGAAATGGACTTCAACCTACGAGCAGTACTTC
CDR3: CASSPTGGAKWTSTYEQYF

V: TRBV29-1
D: -
J: TRBJ1-1
size: few
DNA: TGCAGCGGCGCCGGCAGGGTGGACACTGAAGCTTTCTTT
CDR3: CSGAGRVDTEAFF

V: TRBV6-5
D: -
J: TRBJ2-5
size: -
DNA: TGTGCCAGCAGTTACGGGCAGCAGAAAGAGACCCAGTACTTC
CDR3: CASSYGQQKETQYF

V: TRBV27
D: -
J: TRBJ2-2
size: -
DNA: TGTGCCAGCAGTTTCCGGGACGCAGCCACCGGGGAGCTGTTTTTT
CDR3: CASSFRDAATGELFF

V: TRBV6-5
D: TRBD1
J: TRBJ2-5
size: -
DNA: TGTGCCAGCAGTTACTCGGGAGACAGGGAAGAGACCCAGTACTTC
CDR3: CASSYSGDREETQYF

V: TRBV20-1
D: -
J: TRBJ2-3
size: -
DNA: TGCACCCTCCAGCCAGGCGAGGGGACAGATACGCAGTATTTT
CDR3: CTLQPGEGTDTQYF

V: TRBV19
D: -
J: TRBJ2-1
size: many
DNA: TGTGCCAGTAGTAAAGTAGCAAATGAGCAGTTCTTC
CDR3: CASSKVANEQFF

V: TRBV5-6
D: -
J: TRBJ2-3
size: -
DNA: TGTGCCAGCAGCTCGGGACACCGCACAGATACGCAGTATTTT
CDR3: CASSSGHRTDTQYF

V: TRBV1
D: -
J: TRBJ2-3
size: few
DNA: TGTACCAGCAGCACACTTCCCGGGACTAGGGATAGCACAGATACGCAGTATTTT
CDR3: CTSSTLPGTRDSTDTQYF

V: TRBV30
D: TRBD1
J: TRBJ2-6
size: -
DNA: TGTGCCTGGGACAGGGAGTCTGGGGCCAACGTCCTGACTTTC
CDR3: CAWDRESGANVLTF

V: TRBV30
D: TRBD1
J: TRBJ1-5
size: many
DNA: TGTGCCTGGAGTATTCCCCGAGACAGGGCGTTAGTTCAGCCCCAGCATTTT
CDR3: CAWSIPRDRALVQPQHF

V: TRBV10-3
D: -
J: TRBJ2-1
size: -
DNA: TGTGCCATCTGCAACCCTGGCGGGCTACTCAAAGGGGATGAGCAGTTCTTC
CDR3: CAICNPGGLLKGDEQFF

V: TRBV28
D: TRBD2
J: TRBJ2-3
size: few
DNA: TGTGCCAGCAGTGTAATTTGGGGCGGGAGCGCAGATACGCAGTATTTT
CDR3: CASSVIWGGSADTQYF

V: TRBV11-2
D: -
J: TRBJ2-1
size: -
DNA: TGTGCCAGCAGCACACCCCTAAACTACGGGGGCCGGTCGCATGAGCAGTTCTTC
CDR3: CASSTPLNYGGRSHEQFF

V: TRBV7-2
D: -
J: TRBJ2-7
size: many
DNA: TGTGCCAGCAGCTACACCGGGACTTCCCACGAGCAGTACTTC
CDR3: CASSYTGTSHEQYF